These T cell receptor beta chains were read from a single sample in a study of cytomegalovirus exposure and HLA in healthy donors. Method: immunoSEQ multiplex PCR; TCRdb's copy keeps in-frame clones and lacks some. The sample has more than 150,000 clones; almost 80% are singletons. Source material: PBMCs. These receptors were taken from a male donor in good health and CMV-seronegative. The CDR3 runs from the conserved cysteine through the conserved F or W. Each record gives: V gene, clone size, D gene, J gene, CDR3 DNA, CDR3 protein. A D gene is named only where the DNA matches it firmly. Not every row has a clone size; where given, it reads once, few, many or a size class.

TRBV21-1,.,.,TRBJ2-7,TGTGCCAGCAGCAAAGGGGGTGGAGGGTACGAGCAGTACTTC,CASSKGGGGYEQYF
TRBV2,.,TRBD2,TRBJ2-1,TGTGCCAGCAGTGAACAAGGACTAGCGGGAGGTAATGAGCAGTTCTTC,CASSEQGLAGGNEQFF
TRBV25-1,.,TRBD2,TRBJ2-5,TGTGCCAGCAGTGAAGGGACTAGCGGGAGGGCCGAGGAGACCCAGTACTTC,CASSEGTSGRAEETQYF
TRBV30,.,TRBD1,TRBJ1-2,TGTGCCTGGAGCGCGGACAGGGCAGGGTATGGCTACACCTTC,CAWSADRAGYGYTF
TRBV7-6,.,TRBD2,TRBJ2-7,TGTGCCAGCAGCCCTTTGAGCGGGACGGGGGAGCAGTACTTC,CASSPLSGTGEQYF
TRBV7-2,.,TRBD1,TRBJ1-1,TGTGCCAGCAGCTTGGTAGGGGGCGGCGGCACTGAAGCTTTCTTT,CASSLVGGGGTEAFF
TRBV6-5,.,.,TRBJ1-2,TGTGCCAGCAGGCCAGGGTTTGGCGGTGGCTACACCTTC,CASRPGFGGGYTF
TRBV19,.,.,TRBJ1-1,TGTGCCAGCTCTGCTGGCCCACCCCGCAACACTGAAGCTTTCTTT,CASSAGPPRNTEAFF
TRBV19,once,.,TRBJ1-1,TGTGCCAGTAGTATACAGGGTAAGTTCTCGAACACTGAAGCTTTCTTT,CASSIQGKFSNTEAFF
TRBV23-1,.,TRBD1,TRBJ2-2,TGCGCCAGCAGTCAATTGGTAAAACAGGGGGCAAAGTCCGGGGAGCTGTTTTTT,CASSQLVKQGAKSGELFF
TRBV30,.,TRBD2,TRBJ2-3,TGTGCCTGGACCGGGACTAGCGGGAGGACTAGCACAGATACGCAGTATTTT,CAWTGTSGRTSTDTQYF
TRBV10-3,.,.,TRBJ1-2,TGTGCCAGCAGGACCGGGGGTGGCTACACCTTC,CASRTGGGYTF
TRBV7-8,.,TRBD1,TRBJ2-2,TGTGCCAGCAGCAAAGGGGGCGCAGGGCCCAACACCGGGGAGCTGTTTTTT,CASSKGGAGPNTGELFF
TRBV7-7,once,TRBD1,TRBJ2-7,TGTGCCAGCAGCGTGGGGACAGGCGATTACGAGCAGTACTTC,CASSVGTGDYEQYF
TRBV6-1,.,.,TRBJ1-5,TGTGCCAGCAGTGAAGGTCCGGGTTTAGGCAATCAGCCCCAGCATTTT,CASSEGPGLGNQPQHF
TRBV6-6,.,.,TRBJ1-3,TGTGCCACCGCCCTGTCGAGCTCTGGAAACACCATATATTTT,CATALSSSGNTIYF
TRBV6-4,.,TRBD1,TRBJ2-5,TGTGCCAGCATTTGGGACAGGTGCCCTCAAGAGACCCAGTACTTC,CASIWDRCPQETQYF
TRBV19,once,TRBD2,TRBJ2-1,TGTGCCAGTAGACCTAGCGGGAGTTCTAATGAGCAGTTCTTC,CASRPSGSSNEQFF
TRBV6-5,.,TRBD1,TRBJ2-2,TGTGCCAGCAGTCGTGGACAGGGCTTCGGGGAGCTGTTTTTT,CASSRGQGFGELFF
TRBV7-6,few,.,TRBJ2-2,TGTGCCAGCAGCTTAGGGGGAGCCGGGGAGCTGTTTTTT,CASSLGGAGELFF
TRBV6-5,.,TRBD2,TRBJ2-2,TGTGCCAGCCGGGCCCGGGAGGCCGGGGAGCTGTTTTTT,CASRAREAGELFF
TRBV6-6,.,.,TRBJ2-7,TGTGCCAGCAGTCCCCACGGCTACGAGCAGTACTTC,CASSPHGYEQYF
TRBV28,.,.,TRBJ1-3,TGTGCCAGCAGTCCAACAAACTCTGGAAACACCATATATTTT,CASSPTNSGNTIYF
TRBV10-3,.,.,TRBJ1-6,TGTGCCATCAGTGGGGACACGGTCACCCTCCACTTT,CAISGDTVTLHF
TRBV4-3,.,TRBD1,TRBJ2-7,TGCGCCAGCAGCCAAGATCCCAGGGGGCCAGGATCATACGAGCAGTACTTC,CASSQDPRGPGSYEQYF
TRBV6-5,few,TRBD1,TRBJ1-1,TGTGCCAGCAGTTACTCGAGGACAGGCGATACTGAAGCTTTCTTT,CASSYSRTGDTEAFF
TRBV6-1,.,TRBD1,TRBJ1-1,TGTGCCAGCATTCTGTGGACAGGGGTTACTGAAGCTTTCTTT,CASILWTGVTEAFF
TRBV9,.,TRBD1,TRBJ2-3,TGTGCCAGCAGCGCCCAAGGGGGCCCAGATACGCAGTATTTT,CASSAQGGPDTQYF
TRBV29-1,.,.,TRBJ2-1,TGCAGCGTTGAGTCAGGATCCAATGAGCAGTTCTTC,CSVESGSNEQFF
TRBV18,.,.,TRBJ2-1,TGTGCCAGCTCACCACCGAGCGGTCGCTCCTACAATGAGCAGTTCTTC,CASSPPSGRSYNEQFF
TRBV7-2,.,TRBD1,TRBJ1-2,TGTGCCAGCAGCTCATTAGGGGCCCGACAGGGGTACTATGGCTACACCTTC,CASSSLGARQGYYGYTF
TRBV19,.,TRBD1,TRBJ2-2,TGTGCCAGTAGTGGCTCAGGGGGCGTGACCGGGGAGCTGTTTTTT,CASSGSGGVTGELFF
TRBV9,.,.,TRBJ1-5,TGTGCCAGCAGCGTAGGCGGAAGTGGCAATCAGCCCCAGCATTTT,CASSVGGSGNQPQHF
TRBV6-1,.,.,TRBJ1-3,TGTGCCAGCAGTGAAGCGGAGGGAGGTGGAAACACCATATATTTT,CASSEAEGGGNTIYF
TRBV16,once,TRBD1,TRBJ2-6,TGTGCCAGCAGCCAATCACAGGGGCCCGGGGCCAACGTCCTGACTTTC,CASSQSQGPGANVLTF
TRBV7-2,.,TRBD1,TRBJ1-5,TGTGCCAGCAGCTCGCGACAGGGGGCGATTCAGCCCCAGCATTTT,CASSSRQGAIQPQHF